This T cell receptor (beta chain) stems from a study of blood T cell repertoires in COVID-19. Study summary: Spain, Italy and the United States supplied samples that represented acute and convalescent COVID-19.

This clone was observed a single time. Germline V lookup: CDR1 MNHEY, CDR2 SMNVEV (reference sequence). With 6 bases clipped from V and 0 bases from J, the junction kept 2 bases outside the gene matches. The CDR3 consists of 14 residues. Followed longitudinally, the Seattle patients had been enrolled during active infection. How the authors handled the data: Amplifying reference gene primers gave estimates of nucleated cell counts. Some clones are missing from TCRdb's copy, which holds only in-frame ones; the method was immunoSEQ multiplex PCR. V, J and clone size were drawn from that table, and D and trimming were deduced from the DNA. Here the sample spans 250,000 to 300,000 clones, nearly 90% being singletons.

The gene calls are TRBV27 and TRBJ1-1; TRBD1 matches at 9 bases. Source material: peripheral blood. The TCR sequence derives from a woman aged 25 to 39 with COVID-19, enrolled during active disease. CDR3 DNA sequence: TGTGCCAGCAGATACAGGGGGCTGAACACTGAAGCTTTCTTT. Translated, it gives CASRYRGLNTEAFF.